Included here is one T cell receptor beta chain sequence, with context. What it binds is not known. The data are from a study of beta chain features in type 1 diabetes. General observations from the study: Unsettled here was the matter of whether HLA type influences TCRB rearrangement. For Type 1 diabetes patients, all four CD4+ subsets carried TCRB CDR3s that were moderately but significantly shorter. More deletions and fewer insertions at VDJ junctions were seen in type 1 diabetes patients.

This CDR3 is built from 16 residues. The ends lost 4 bases at V and 8 bases at J; junction bases unmatched: 8. Looked up from germline, CDR1 is SEHNR and CDR2 is FQNEAQ (reference sequence). The entirety of the isolated RNA underwent reverse transcription, so expressed TCRB transcripts were sequenced. An average of about 3.6 million reads was obtained for naive, central memory and regulatory T cell samples. Some clones are missing from TCRdb's copy, which holds only in-frame ones; the method was immunoSEQ multiplex PCR. Of over 120,000 clones listed, about 12% are singletons. The chain carries TRBV7-9 and TRBJ1-6; 10 bases align to TRBD1. This receptor was identified in a man younger than 30 with type 1 diabetes. The sample taken for sequencing was central memory CD4+ T cells from blood. CDR3 residues: CASSSKGQGRDSPLHF. The CDR3 nucleotides are TGTGCCAGCAGCTCTAAGGGACAGGGGAGGGATTCACCCCTCCACTTT. Drawing the rest from reference TRBV7-9 and TRBJ1-6, the complete variable domain is DTGVSQNPRHKITKRGQNVTFRCDPISEHNRLYWYRQTLGQGPEFLTYFQNEAQLEKSRLLSDRFSAERPKGSFSTLEIQRTEQGDSAMYLCASSSKGQGRDSPLHFGNGTRLTVT.